This entry lists 17 T cell receptor beta chains sequenced from one sample in a study of read filtering for tumor transcriptome and immune sequencing. The library was built from 400 to 500 ng RNA with molecular barcoded adaptors for alpha/delta and beta/gamma chains. Using its own MiXCR run on the reads, TCRdb lists one record per CDR3 protein. The data contain around 140,000 distinct CDR3 sequences, approximately 13% of them singletons. The sequencing input was a population of CD138-negative cells sorted from bone marrow. These receptors originate from a donor at least 40 years old with multiple myeloma.

The chain couples TRBV7-8 to TRBJ1-1; no clear D gene. The CDR3 is 16 residues long. Germline V CDR1 and CDR2: SGHVS, FQNEAQ. Trimming pared 4 bases from V and 6 bases from J, leaving 21 bases between. The CDR3, as DNA: TGTGCCAGCAGCTCCGCGAAAGCCTTAAAGGGAGCTGAAGCTTTCTTT. It is translated as CASSSAKALKGAEAFF.

This clonotype was detected ten times or more. The rearrangement uses TRBV15 and TRBJ2-3; D call uncertain. The germline gives CDR1 LNHNV, CDR2 YYDKDF (reference sequence). V dropped 5 bases and J dropped 5 bases, with 11 bases sitting between them. The length of the CDR3 is 13 residues. Written as DNA, the CDR3 is TGTGCCACCAGCTTCCGTTCTAGAGATACGCAGTATTTT. It yields the protein CATSFRSRDTQYF.

Regarding this clonotype: A read error may explain this, as a much larger clone is one base away. The chain links TRBV6-2 or TRBV6-3 to TRBJ1-1; D is perhaps TRBD1 (5 bases). CDR1 is MNHEY, CDR2 SVGEGT, per germline. This CDR3 spans 12 amino acids. This CDR3 is CASRRRGTEASF. For the CDR3, the DNA is TGTGCCAGCAGGAGGAGGGGCACTGAAGCTTCCTTT.

This rearrangement joins TRBV14 to TRBJ2-7; tentative D call: TRBD2 (6 bases). V lost 0 bases and J 1 base, leaving 7 bases between the germline ends. The CDR3 loop spans 14 amino acids. Germline CDR1 reads SGHDN; CDR2 reads FVKESK. CDR3 sequence (DNA): TGTGCCAGCAGCCAAGAACTAGCATCCTACGAGCAGTACTTC. Its translation is CASSQELASYEQYF.

This clonotype was seen at least ten times. The chain carries TRBV29-1 and TRBJ2-6; 9 nucleotides align to TRBD1. The CDR3 has 16 residues. Per the germline V gene, CDR1 is SQVTM and CDR2 is ANQGSEA. After removal of 2 bases from V and 4 bases from J, the junction contained 6 bases not matched to a gene. CDR3 coding DNA: TGCAGCGTTGAATGGGGGACAGGGACCGGGGCCAACGTCCTGACTTTC. Protein product: CSVEWGTGTGANVLTF.

This clonotype was seen many times. The gene calls are TRBV11-2 and TRBJ2-3; 11 bases are a match to TRBD2. The V gene end was trimmed by 7 bases and the J gene end by 0 bases; junction bases not matched to a gene: 12. The CDR3 spans 18 residues. CDR1 and CDR2 (germline): SGHAT, FQNNGV. DNA of the CDR3: TGTGCCAGCACCTTGGGACTAGCGGAACCTCTTAGCACAGATACGCAGTATTTT. It codes for CASTLGLAEPLSTDTQYF.

A few counts support this clonotype. The chain combines TRBV7-9 with TRBJ2-5; 9 bases align to TRBD2. The length of the CDR3 is 14 residues. Germline V gene sequence: CDR1 SEHNR, CDR2 FQNEAQ (reference sequence). CDR3 region: CASGSWGPQETQYF. The CDR3 DNA follows: TGTGCTAGCGGGAGTTGGGGTCCCCAAGAGACCCAGTACTTC. The full variable domain, its missing parts supplied by reference TRBV7-9 and TRBJ2-5, is DTGVSQNPRHKITKRGQNVTFRCDPISEHNRLYWYRQTLGQGPEFLTYFQNEAQLEKSRLLSDRFSAERPKGSFSTLEIQRTEQGDSAMYLCASGSWGPQETQYFGPGTRLLVL.

The chain uses TRBV2 and TRBJ1-5, with a possible D match to TRBD1 (5 bases). There are 13 residues in the CDR3. V was clipped by 3 bases and J by 7 bases, with 10 bases between them. Germline values: CDR1 SNHLY, CDR2 FYNNEI. The CDR3 DNA reads as TGTGCCAGCAGTGAGAGGGGACGGCAGCCCCAGCATTTT. The encoded protein is CASSERGRQPQHF. The full variable domain, its missing parts supplied by reference TRBV2 and TRBJ1-5, is EPEVTQTPSHQVTQMGQEVILRCVPISNHLYFYWYRQILGQKVEFLVSFYNNEISEKSEIFDDQFSVERPDGSNFTLKIRSTKLEDSAMYFCASSERGRQPQHFGDGTRLSIL.

V usage is TRBV5-1 and J usage is TRBJ2-1; 13 bases are a match to TRBD2. The CDR3 runs 15 residues. CDR1 and CDR2 from the germline V gene are SGHRS and YFSETQ. The J segment lost 6 bases and the V segment lost 5 bases, leaving 5 bases of the junction unmatched. The CDR3 spells CASRRTSGSFNEQFF. As DNA, the CDR3 is TGCGCCAGCAGACGGACTAGCGGGAGTTTCAATGAGCAGTTCTTC.

This clonotype was found many times. This chain uses TRBV30 with TRBJ1-5; D unclear. CDR1 is GTSNPN, CDR2 SVGIG, per germline (reference sequence). This CDR3 has 13 amino acids. V was trimmed by 0 bases and J by 5 bases, leaving 8 bases between them. The CDR3 DNA follows: TGTGCCTGGAGTGTACGAAGGGATCAGCCCCAGCATTTT. Translating gives CAWSVRRDQPQHF.

This clonotype was observed at least ten times. This chain connects TRBV11-2 to TRBJ2-2, with D perhaps matching TRBD2 (6 bases). This CDR3 spans 16 amino acids. Per the germline V gene, CDR1 is SGHAT and CDR2 is FQNNGV. Between the trimmed V and J ends, which lost 4 bases and 4 bases, there was a span of 16 bases. Written as DNA, the CDR3 is TGTGCCAGCAGCTCACTAGGGGACTGGGGCACCGGGGAGCTGTTTTTT. Translated, it gives CASSSLGDWGTGELFF.

This clonotype came up many times. The V call is TRBV30, the J call TRBJ2-1; D gene uncertain. Trimming shortened V by 0 bases and J by 6 bases, and 9 bases separated the two germline ends. The length of the CDR3 is 13 residues. The V gene's germline CDR1 is GTSNPN and CDR2 SVGIG (reference sequence). In DNA, the CDR3 is TGTGCCTGGAGTGTACTCGTTGCCAATGAGCAGTTCTTC. Translated: CAWSVLVANEQFF.

Comments on this clonotype: With a much larger clone just one base away, this may be a read error. The chain carries TRBV12-3 or TRBV12-4 and TRBJ2-7; D assignment may be TRBD1 or TRBD2 (5 bases each). V was clipped by 3 bases and J by 0 bases, with 21 bases between them. This CDR3 comprises 18 residues. This CDR3 is CASSFWFSGASSSYEQYF. The DNA of the CDR3 is TGTGCCAGCAGTTTTTGGTTCTCCGGGGCATCGAGCTCCTACGAGCAGTACTTC.

This clonotype came up many times. The chain has TRBV12-3 or TRBV12-4 and TRBJ2-7; possibly TRBD2 for D (5 bases). This CDR3 has 13 residues. Between the trimmed V and J ends, which lost 5 bases and 0 bases, there was a span of 8 bases. The DNA for the CDR3 is TGTGCCAGCAGTAGGAGCGGCTCCTACGAGCAGTACTTC. Amino acid sequence: CASSRSGSYEQYF.

J is TRBJ1-2 and V is TRBV4-2; perhaps TRBD1 as D (5 bases). CDR1 is LGHNA and CDR2 is YNFKEQ in the germline V gene. Between the trimmed V and J ends, which lost 4 bases and 3 bases, there was a span of 12 bases. This CDR3 is built from 14 residues. This CDR3 is CASSPLSGDYGYTF. CDR3 nucleotide sequence: TGTGCCAGCAGCCCTTTATCGGGGGACTATGGCTACACCTTC.

The chain links TRBV19 to TRBJ2-7, with a weak D call TRBD2 (7 bases). This CDR3 contains 15 residues. Germline lookup yields CDR1 LNHDA and CDR2 SQIVND (reference sequence). Between the trimmed V and J ends, which lost 10 bases and 6 bases, there was a span of 25 bases. CDR3 in DNA: TGTGCCACAGGGACGGGCTTCGGGGGGCCGGCCGAGCAGTACTTC. Protein product: CATGTGFGGPAEQYF.

This clonotype has a count of ten or more. The gene calls are TRBV28 and TRBJ2-1; tentative D call: TRBD2 (6 bases). The V end was cut by 9 bases, the J end by 5 bases, with 20 bases between. The CDR3 sequence is 15 residues long. CDR1 MDHEN and CDR2 SYDVKM come from the germline V gene. DNA for the CDR3: TGTGCCAGTACCTCCACCGGACTATCCCACAATGAGCAGTTCTTC. Its translation is CASTSTGLSHNEQFF.